Below, one T cell receptor beta chain is given with its context. Its matching antigen is unknown. Uncontrolled infection, other autoimmune disease, pregnancy and lactation each barred patients from inclusion. PBMCs were derived from about 10 ml fresh peripheral blood. RNA transcripts provided the source from which TCR beta CDR3 regions were amplified. When the TCR CDR3 underwent first-round RT-PCR, the HTBI primer set was used. TCRdb re-called the multiplex PCR reads through MiXCR, storing one row per CDR3 protein. There are about 640,000 distinct CDR3 sequences in the sample; more than 20% occur only once, and over 30% lies in the top ten. Unmatched junction bases numbered 15, after V lost 5 bases and J lost 14 bases. CDR1 and CDR2 (germline): DFQATT, SNEGSKA (reference sequence). The CDR3 length is 14 residues. This specimen belongs to a study of T cells in Graves' hyperthyroidism and ophthalmopathy.

The study's findings and limits: Blood also held most thyroid clonotypes expanded beyond 0.001.

This chain joins TRBV20-1 and TRBJ2-1; the match to TRBD2 covers 10 bases. Sequencing was performed on blood. The receptor comes from a man under 40 with Graves' ophthalmopathy. The CDR3 sequence is CSAGTGTSVQSEFF. CDR3 sequence (DNA): TGCAGTGCTGGAACCGGGACTAGCGTCCAATCGGAGTTCTTC.